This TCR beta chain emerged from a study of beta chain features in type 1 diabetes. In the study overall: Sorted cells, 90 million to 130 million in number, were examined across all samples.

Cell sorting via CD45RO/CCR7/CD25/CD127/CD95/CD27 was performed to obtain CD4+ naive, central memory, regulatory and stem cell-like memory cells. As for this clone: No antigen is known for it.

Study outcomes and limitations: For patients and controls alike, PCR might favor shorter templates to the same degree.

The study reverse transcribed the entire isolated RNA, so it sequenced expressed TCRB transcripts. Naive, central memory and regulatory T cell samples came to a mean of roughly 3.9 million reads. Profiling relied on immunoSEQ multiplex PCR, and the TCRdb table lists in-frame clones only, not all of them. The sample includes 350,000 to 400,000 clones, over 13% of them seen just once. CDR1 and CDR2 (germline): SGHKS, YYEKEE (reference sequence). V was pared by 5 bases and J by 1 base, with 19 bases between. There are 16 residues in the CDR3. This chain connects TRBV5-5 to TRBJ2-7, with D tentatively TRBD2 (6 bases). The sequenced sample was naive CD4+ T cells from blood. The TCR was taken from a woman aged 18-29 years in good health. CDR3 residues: CASRPDLRGISYEQYF. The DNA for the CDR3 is TGTGCCAGCAGGCCTGACTTGCGGGGAATTTCCTACGAGCAGTACTTC.